This T cell receptor beta chain was recovered during a study of identical twins. Healthy Caucasians were all of the donors. Germline V CDR1 and CDR2: SGHRS, YFSETQ. Trimming stripped 6 bases from V and 8 bases from J, with 20 bases between. This CDR3 has 14 amino acids. TCRdb passed the 5' RACE reads through MiXCR, listing each CDR3 protein once. This table has roughly 500,000 distinct CDR3 sequences, 22% appearing once. These same data were also listed under a study on T cells expressing NK-cell markers.

The sequenced material came from CD4+ T cells sorted from blood. The TCR originated in a woman under 30 in good health. The J gene is TRBJ1-2, the V gene TRBV5-1; D not resolved. The CDR3 reads CASTVAGPGAGYTF. CDR3 DNA sequence: TGCGCCAGCACGGTAGCCGGGCCCGGAGCCGGCTACACCTTC. The full variable domain, in which reference TRBV5-1 and TRBJ1-2 provide the parts outside the CDR3, is KAGVTQTPRYLIKTRGQQVTLSCSPISGHRSVSWYQQTPGQGLQFLFEYFSETQRNKGNFPGRFSGRQFSNSRSEMNVSTLELGDSALYLCASTVAGPGAGYTFGSGTRLTVV.